The 2 T cell receptor beta chains below come from one sample, sequenced in a study of blood T cell repertoires in COVID-19. Assay used: immunoSEQ multiplex PCR; TCRdb lists only in-frame clones, some missing. The profile shows 230,000 or so clones, about 80% of them singletons. Sequencing input: PBMCs or T cells enriched from blood (not recorded which). Receptors originate from a man aged 50-59 years who had recovered from COVID-19.

The chain combines TRBV10-2 with TRBJ2-1; 16 nucleotides line up with TRBD2. With V trimmed by 6 bases and J by 7 bases, 3 bases remained unmatched. The CDR3 has 15 amino acids. Germline V gene sequence: CDR1 WSHSY, CDR2 SAAADI. The CDR3 coding sequence is TGCGCCAGCAGAGGGACTAGCGGGGGGGGGAATGAGCAGTTCTTC. Protein: CASRGTSGGGNEQFF.

The chain recombines TRBV6-2 or TRBV6-3 with TRBJ1-3; 9 bases are shared with TRBD1. Germline-derived CDR1 and CDR2 are MNHEY and SVGEGT. CDR3 length: 16 residues. Losses at the gene ends were 3 bases for V and 2 bases for J; bases not matched to a gene: 5. The CDR3 region is CASSYPGQGAGNTIYF. As DNA, the CDR3 is TGTGCCAGCAGTTATCCGGGACAGGGAGCTGGAAACACCATATATTTT.